This note documents a single T cell receptor beta chain sequence. Trimming removed 3 bases from V and 5 bases from J; junction bases left unmatched: 5. The CDR3 totals 15 residues. In germline, CDR1 is KGHSH, CDR2 LQKENI. The sample is drawn from a study of blood T cell repertoires in COVID-19. The wider study: From T cells, B-cell-depleted T cells, or PBMCs came the material, which was cDNA or gDNA.

Here immunoSEQ multiplex PCR was the method, and the copy in TCRdb shows in-frame clones only, minus some. This repertoire shows roughly 380,000 clones, 89% found once; its top ten account for roughly 1.6%. Those enrolled in Seattle joined during active infection and were followed longitudinally afterward. The chain combines TRBV18 with TRBJ2-2; the match to TRBD2 covers 8 bases. This TCR was sampled from a woman aged 40 to 50 with COVID-19, enrolled during active disease. Sequenced material: peripheral blood. CDR3 residues: CASSPTSGGTGELFF. The DNA for the CDR3 is TGTGCCAGCTCACCCACTAGCGGAGGGACCGGGGAGCTGTTTTTT. The full variable domain, in which reference TRBV18 and TRBJ2-2 provide the parts outside the CDR3, is NAGVMQNPRHLVRRRGQEARLRCSPMKGHSHVYWYRQLPEEGLKFMVYLQKENIIDESGMPKERFSAEFPKEGPSILRIQQVVRGDSAAYFCASSPTSGGTGELFFGEGSRLTVL.